This passage covers 10 T cell receptor beta chains from one sample sequenced in a study of T cell clusters in autoimmune cytopenias. Some 40,000 genome equivalents of blood DNA were amplified for TRB. TRB was amplified by touch-down multiplex PCR, primer pools A and B combined. TCRdb re-called the multiplex PCR reads, yielding one record per CDR3 amino acid sequence without DNA. This repertoire includes over 10,000 distinct CDR3 sequences. The sequenced sample consisted of peripheral blood. These receptors all come from a human donor with an autoimmune cytopenia or autoimmune hepatitis (not recorded which).

This chain connects TRBV11-2 to TRBJ2-1; TCRdb's assignment of TRBD1 cannot be checked, as there is no DNA. This CDR3 contains 14 residues. Germline V gene lookup returns CDR1 SGHAT and CDR2 FQNNGV. The CDR3 here is CASSLDTMGREPFF. The full variable domain, rest sourced from reference TRBV11-2 and TRBJ2-1, is EAGVAQSPRYKIIEKRQSVAFWCNPISGHATLYWYQQILGQGPKLLIQFQNNGVVDDSQLPKDRFSAERLKGVDSTLKIQPAKLEDSAVYLCASSLDTMGREPFFGPGTRLTVL.

The V and J genes are TRBV27 and TRBJ2-7; the TRBD1 assignment by TCRdb is unverifiable without DNA. Germline V gene lookup returns CDR1 MNHEY and CDR2 SMNVEV (reference sequence). The CDR3 has 15 residues. The CDR3 region is CASSFSPRGVDEQYF.

This rearrangement joins TRBV30 to TRBJ2-1; absent DNA, TCRdb's TRBD2 call cannot be checked. The germline CDR1 and CDR2 sequences are GTSNPN and SVGIG (reference sequence). The CDR3 is made up of 15 amino acids. The CDR3 region is CAWSVLAGGYNEQFF.

The chain uses TRBV11-1 and TRBJ2-3; there is no DNA to check the TCRdb D call of TRBD2. This CDR3 has 15 residues. Germline lookup yields CDR1 SGHAT and CDR2 FQDESV (reference sequence). CDR3 sequence: CASSFSEGLTDTQYF.

The chain combines TRBV27 with TRBJ2-5; TCRdb gives TRBD1 as the D gene, but with no DNA this cannot be confirmed. The CDR3 sequence is 19 residues long. CDR1 MNHEY and CDR2 SMNVEV come from the germline V gene (reference sequence). The CDR3 loop is CSSSPSFLGGSLGQETQYF.

The chain joins TRBV19 to TRBJ2-3; as DNA is missing, the TRBD1 call by TCRdb cannot be tested. The CDR3 has 14 amino acids. Per germline, CDR1 LNHDA and CDR2 SQIVND (reference sequence). CDR3 sequence reads: CASSSYRGLDTQYF. Variable domain in full (rest from reference TRBV19 and TRBJ2-3): DGGITQSPKYLFRKEGQNVTLSCEQNLNHDAMYWYRQDPGQGLRLIYYSQIVNDFQKGDIAEGYSVSREKKESFPLTVTSAQKNPTAFYLCASSSYRGLDTQYFGPGTRLTVL.

Frequency places this clonotype as medium-sized (0.01 to 0.1%). The CDR3: CASSYGAVNEQFF. The chain links TRBV11-1 to TRBJ2-1; the TRBD1 assignment by TCRdb is unverifiable without DNA. The CDR3 totals 13 residues. Germline V CDR1 and CDR2: SGHAT, FQDESV (reference sequence).

The chain links TRBV18 to TRBJ2-1. Germline V lookup: CDR1 KGHSH, CDR2 LQKENI. This CDR3 is built from 11 residues. CDR3: CASSPRGGGFF.

The V and J genes are TRBV18 and TRBJ1-2. Germline CDR1 is KGHSH and CDR2 is LQKENI. The CDR3 is 14 amino acids. The CDR3 loop is CASSRLPISYGYTF. The full variable domain, in which reference TRBV18 and TRBJ1-2 provide the parts outside the CDR3, is NAGVMQNPRHLVRRRGQEARLRCSPMKGHSHVYWYRQLPEEGLKFMVYLQKENIIDESGMPKERFSAEFPKEGPSILRIQQVVRGDSAAYFCASSRLPISYGYTFGSGTRLTVV.

The rearrangement uses TRBV7-9 and TRBJ2-2. The CDR3 spans 14 residues. Germline V gene data show CDR1 as SEHNR and CDR2 as FQNEAQ (reference sequence). The CDR3 loop is CASSTTMNTGELFF. Full variable domain (rest looked up from reference TRBV7-9 and TRBJ2-2): DTGVSQNPRHKITKRGQNVTFRCDPISEHNRLYWYRQTLGQGPEFLTYFQNEAQLEKSRLLSDRFSAERPKGSFSTLEIQRTEQGDSAMYLCASSTTMNTGELFFGEGSRLTVL.